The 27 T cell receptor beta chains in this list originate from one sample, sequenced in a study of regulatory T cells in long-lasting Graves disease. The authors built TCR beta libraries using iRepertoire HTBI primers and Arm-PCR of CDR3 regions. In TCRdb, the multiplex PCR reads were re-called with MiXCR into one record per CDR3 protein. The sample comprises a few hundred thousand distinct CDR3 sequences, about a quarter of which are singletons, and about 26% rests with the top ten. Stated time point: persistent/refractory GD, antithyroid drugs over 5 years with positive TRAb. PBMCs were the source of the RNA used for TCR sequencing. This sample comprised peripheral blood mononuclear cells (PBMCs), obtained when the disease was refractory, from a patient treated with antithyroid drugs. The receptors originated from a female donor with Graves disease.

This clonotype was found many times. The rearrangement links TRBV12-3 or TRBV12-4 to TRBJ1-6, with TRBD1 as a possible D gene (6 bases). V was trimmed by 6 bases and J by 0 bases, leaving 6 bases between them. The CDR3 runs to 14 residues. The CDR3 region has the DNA TGTGCCAGCAGGGACAGCTCCTATAATTCACCCCTCCACTTT. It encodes CASRDSSYNSPLHF.

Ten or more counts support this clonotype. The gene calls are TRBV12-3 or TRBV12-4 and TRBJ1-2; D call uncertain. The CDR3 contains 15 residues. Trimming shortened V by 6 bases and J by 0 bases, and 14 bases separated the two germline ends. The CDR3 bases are TGTGCCAGCAGCTCGACACCGTTAGCTAACTATGGCTACACCTTC. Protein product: CASSSTPLANYGYTF.

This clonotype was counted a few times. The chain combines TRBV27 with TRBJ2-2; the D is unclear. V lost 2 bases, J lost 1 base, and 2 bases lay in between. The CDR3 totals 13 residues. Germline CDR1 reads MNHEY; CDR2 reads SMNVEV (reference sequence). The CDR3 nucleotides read TGTGCCAGCAGTTTAAAGAACACCGGGGAGCTGTTTTTT. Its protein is CASSLKNTGELFF.

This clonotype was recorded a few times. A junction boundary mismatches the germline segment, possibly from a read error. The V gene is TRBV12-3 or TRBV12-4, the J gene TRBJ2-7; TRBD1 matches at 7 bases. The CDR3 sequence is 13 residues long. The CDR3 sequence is CASTGQFSYGQYF. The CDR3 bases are TGTGCCAGCACGGGACAGTTCTCCTACGGGCAGTACTTC.

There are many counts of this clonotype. In nucleotides, the CDR3 is TGTGCCAGCAGTTTAATCGGGGCAGCGACAGTCAAAGGGGGCTACACCTTC. Translated: CASSLIGAATVKGGYTF. The chain uses TRBV12-3 or TRBV12-4 and TRBJ1-2, with D perhaps matching TRBD1 (5 bases). CDR3 length equals 17 residues. V was cut by 2 bases and J by 8 bases, with 24 bases left in between.

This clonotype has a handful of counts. Written as DNA, the CDR3 is TGTGCCAGCTATCTCCCAGATCAGCCCCAGCATTTT. This sequence encodes CASYLPDQPQHF. The chain combines TRBV9 with TRBJ1-5; no firm D call. Germline V gene sequence: CDR1 SGDLS, CDR2 YYNGEE. Trimming shortened V by 7 bases and J by 5 bases, and 10 bases separated the two germline ends. This CDR3 comprises 12 residues.

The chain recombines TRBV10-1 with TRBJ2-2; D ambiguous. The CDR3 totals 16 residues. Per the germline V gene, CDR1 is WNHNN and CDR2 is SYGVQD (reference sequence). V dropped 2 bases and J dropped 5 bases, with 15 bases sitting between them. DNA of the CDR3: TGCGCCAGCAGTGAGCGCAAAACAAAGGATACCGGGGAGCTGTTTTTT. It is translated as CASSERKTKDTGELFF.

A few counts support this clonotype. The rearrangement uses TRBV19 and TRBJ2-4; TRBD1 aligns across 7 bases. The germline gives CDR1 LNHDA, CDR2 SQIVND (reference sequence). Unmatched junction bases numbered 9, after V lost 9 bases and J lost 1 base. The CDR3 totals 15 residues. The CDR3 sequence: CASSMTGIAKNIQYF. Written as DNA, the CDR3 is TGTGCCAGCAGCATGACAGGGATCGCCAAAAACATTCAGTACTTC.

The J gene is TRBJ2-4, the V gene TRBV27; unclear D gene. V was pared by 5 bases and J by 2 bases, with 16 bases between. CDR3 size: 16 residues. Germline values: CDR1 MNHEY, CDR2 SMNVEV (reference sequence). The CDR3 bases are TGTGCCAGCAGTCCCTCTGGCTCCTCGTCCAAAAACATTCAGTACTTC. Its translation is CASSPSGSSSKNIQYF.

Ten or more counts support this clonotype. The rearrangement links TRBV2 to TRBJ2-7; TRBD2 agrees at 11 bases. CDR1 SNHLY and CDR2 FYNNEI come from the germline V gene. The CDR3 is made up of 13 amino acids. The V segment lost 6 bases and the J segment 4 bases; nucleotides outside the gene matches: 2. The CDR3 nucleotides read TGTGCCAGCAGGACTAGCGGGATTTACGAGCAGTACTTC. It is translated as CASRTSGIYEQYF. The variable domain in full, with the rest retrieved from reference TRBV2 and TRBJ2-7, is EPEVTQTPSHQVTQMGQEVILRCVPISNHLYFYWYRQILGQKVEFLVSFYNNEISEKSEIFDDQFSVERPDGSNFTLKIRSTKLEDSAMYFCASRTSGIYEQYFGPGTRLTVT.

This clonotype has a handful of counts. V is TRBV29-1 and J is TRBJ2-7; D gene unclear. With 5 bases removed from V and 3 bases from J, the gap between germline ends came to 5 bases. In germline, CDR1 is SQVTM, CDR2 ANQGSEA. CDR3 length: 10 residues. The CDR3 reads CSVQNYEQYF. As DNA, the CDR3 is TGCAGCGTTCAGAACTACGAGCAGTACTTC.

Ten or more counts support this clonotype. The CDR3, as DNA: TGTGCCAGCAGTGTCCTTCCGGGAGGAGATTCGGGCTACACCTTC. This translates into CASSVLPGGDSGYTF. The chain combines TRBV2 with TRBJ1-2; D unclear. The CDR3 has 15 amino acids. CDR1 is SNHLY and CDR2 is FYNNEI in the germline V gene. With 4 bases removed from V and 8 bases from J, the gap between germline ends came to 20 bases.

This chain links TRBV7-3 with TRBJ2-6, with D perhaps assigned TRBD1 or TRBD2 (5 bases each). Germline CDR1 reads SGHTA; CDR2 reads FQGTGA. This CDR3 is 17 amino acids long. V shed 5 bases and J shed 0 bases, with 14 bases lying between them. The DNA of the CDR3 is TGTGCCAGCAGCGCAACCCCCGGGACCTCTGGGGCCAACGTCCTGACTTTC. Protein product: CASSATPGTSGANVLTF.

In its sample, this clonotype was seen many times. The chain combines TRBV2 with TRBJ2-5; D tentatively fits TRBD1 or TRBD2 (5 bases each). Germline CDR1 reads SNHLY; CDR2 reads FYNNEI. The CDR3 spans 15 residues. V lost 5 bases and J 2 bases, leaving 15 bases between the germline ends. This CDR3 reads CASSSRPGRQETQYF. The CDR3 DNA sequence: TGTGCCAGCAGTTCACGTCCAGGGAGACAAGAGACCCAGTACTTC.

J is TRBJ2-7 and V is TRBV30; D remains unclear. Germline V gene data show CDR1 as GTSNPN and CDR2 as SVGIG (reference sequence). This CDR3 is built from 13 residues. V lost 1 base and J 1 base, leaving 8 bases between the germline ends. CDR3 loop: CAWSATTSYEQYF. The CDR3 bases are TGTGCCTGGAGTGCAACTACATCCTACGAGCAGTACTTC. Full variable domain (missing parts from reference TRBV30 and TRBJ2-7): SQTIHQWPATLVQPVGSPLSLECTVEGTSNPNLYWYRQAAGRGLQLLFYSVGIGQISSEVPQNLSASRPQDRQFILSSKKLLLSDSGFYLCAWSATTSYEQYFGPGTRLTVT.

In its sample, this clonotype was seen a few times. The CDR3 loop reads CAWSLGVSNQPQHF. In nucleotides, the CDR3 is TGTGCCTGGAGTCTGGGGGTTAGCAATCAGCCCCAGCATTTT. This chain uses TRBV30 with TRBJ1-5; D is perhaps TRBD1 (5 bases). The CDR3 consists of 14 residues. CDR1 GTSNPN and CDR2 SVGIG come from the germline V gene (reference sequence). The V end lost 2 bases, the J end lost 0 bases, and 8 bases lay between the germline ends.

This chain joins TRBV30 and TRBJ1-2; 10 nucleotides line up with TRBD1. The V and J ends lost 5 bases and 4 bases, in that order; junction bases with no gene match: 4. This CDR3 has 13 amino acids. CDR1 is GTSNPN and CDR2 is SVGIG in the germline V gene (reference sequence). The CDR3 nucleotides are TGTGCCTGGGCGGGACAGGGGATCTATGGCTACACCTTC. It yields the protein CAWAGQGIYGYTF.

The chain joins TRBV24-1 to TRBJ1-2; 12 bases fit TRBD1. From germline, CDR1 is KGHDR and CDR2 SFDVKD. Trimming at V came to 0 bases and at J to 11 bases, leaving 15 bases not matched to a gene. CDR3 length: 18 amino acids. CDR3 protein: CATSDLPSGRDRGLGYTF. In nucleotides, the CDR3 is TGTGCCACCAGTGATTTGCCTTCCGGGCGGGACAGGGGGCTGGGATACACCTTC.

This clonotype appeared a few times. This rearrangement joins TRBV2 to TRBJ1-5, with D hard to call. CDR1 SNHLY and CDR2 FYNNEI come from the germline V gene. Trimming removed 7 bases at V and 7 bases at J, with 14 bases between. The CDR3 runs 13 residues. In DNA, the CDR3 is TGTGCCAGCACTGGGGAGGGAGGGCAGCCCCAGCATTTT. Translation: CASTGEGGQPQHF.

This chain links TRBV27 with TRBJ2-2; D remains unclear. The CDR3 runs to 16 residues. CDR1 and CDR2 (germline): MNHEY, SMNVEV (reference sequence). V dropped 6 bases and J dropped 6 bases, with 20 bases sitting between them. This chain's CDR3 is CASSPRTGFWSGELFF. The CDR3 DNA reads TGTGCCAGCAGCCCTCGTACGGGCTTCTGGTCCGGGGAGCTGTTTTTT.

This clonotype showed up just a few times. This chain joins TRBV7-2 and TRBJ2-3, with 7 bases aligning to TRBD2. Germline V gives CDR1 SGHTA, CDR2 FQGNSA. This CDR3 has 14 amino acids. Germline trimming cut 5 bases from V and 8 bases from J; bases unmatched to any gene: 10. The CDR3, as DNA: TGTGCCAGCAGCAAGGCTAGCGGAGGAGGTACGCAGTATTTT. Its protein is CASSKASGGGTQYF.

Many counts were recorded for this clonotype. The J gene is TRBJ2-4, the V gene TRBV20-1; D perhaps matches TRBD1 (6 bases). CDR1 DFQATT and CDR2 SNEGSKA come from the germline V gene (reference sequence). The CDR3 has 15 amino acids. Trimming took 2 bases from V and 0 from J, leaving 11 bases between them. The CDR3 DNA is TGCAGTGCTAGAAACAGGGATATAGCCAAAAACATTCAGTACTTC. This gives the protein CSARNRDIAKNIQYF.

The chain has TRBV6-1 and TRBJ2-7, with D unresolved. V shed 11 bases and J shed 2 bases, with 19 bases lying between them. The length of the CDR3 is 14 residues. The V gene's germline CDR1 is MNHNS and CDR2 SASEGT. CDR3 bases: TGTGCCGCAACCCCGACGATCTACCCCTACGAGCAGTACTTC. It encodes CAATPTIYPYEQYF.

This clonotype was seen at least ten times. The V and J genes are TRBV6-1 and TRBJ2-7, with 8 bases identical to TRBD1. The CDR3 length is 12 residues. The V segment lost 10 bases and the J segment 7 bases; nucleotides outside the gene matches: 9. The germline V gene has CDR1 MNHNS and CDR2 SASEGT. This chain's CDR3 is CAKRTGRKEQYF. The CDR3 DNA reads TGTGCCAAAAGGACAGGGAGGAAAGAGCAGTACTTC.

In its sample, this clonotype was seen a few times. CDR3: CATSRGAGIGEQYF. CDR3 in DNA: TGTGCCACCAGCAGAGGGGCAGGGATCGGCGAGCAGTACTTC. The chain couples TRBV15 to TRBJ2-7, with D possibly TRBD1 on 5 matching bases. CDR3 length: 14 residues. Germline-derived CDR1 and CDR2 are LNHNV and YYDKDF (reference sequence). The V end lost 1 base, the J end lost 6 bases, and 13 bases lay between the germline ends.

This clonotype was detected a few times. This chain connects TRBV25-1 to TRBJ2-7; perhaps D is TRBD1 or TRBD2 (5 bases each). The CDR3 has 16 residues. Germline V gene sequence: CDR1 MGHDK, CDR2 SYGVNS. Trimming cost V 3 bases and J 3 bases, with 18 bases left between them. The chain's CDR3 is CASSDLSGPHLYEQYF. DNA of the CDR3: TGTGCCAGCAGTGACCTTTCGGGACCGCACCTCTACGAGCAGTACTTC.

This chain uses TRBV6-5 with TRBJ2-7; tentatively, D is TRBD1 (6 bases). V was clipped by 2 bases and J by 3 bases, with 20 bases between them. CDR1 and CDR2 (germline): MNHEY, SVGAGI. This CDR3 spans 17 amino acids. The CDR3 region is CASSYDLAQGSSYEQYF. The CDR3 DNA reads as TGTGCCAGCAGTTACGACCTTGCACAGGGTTCTAGCTACGAGCAGTACTTC.